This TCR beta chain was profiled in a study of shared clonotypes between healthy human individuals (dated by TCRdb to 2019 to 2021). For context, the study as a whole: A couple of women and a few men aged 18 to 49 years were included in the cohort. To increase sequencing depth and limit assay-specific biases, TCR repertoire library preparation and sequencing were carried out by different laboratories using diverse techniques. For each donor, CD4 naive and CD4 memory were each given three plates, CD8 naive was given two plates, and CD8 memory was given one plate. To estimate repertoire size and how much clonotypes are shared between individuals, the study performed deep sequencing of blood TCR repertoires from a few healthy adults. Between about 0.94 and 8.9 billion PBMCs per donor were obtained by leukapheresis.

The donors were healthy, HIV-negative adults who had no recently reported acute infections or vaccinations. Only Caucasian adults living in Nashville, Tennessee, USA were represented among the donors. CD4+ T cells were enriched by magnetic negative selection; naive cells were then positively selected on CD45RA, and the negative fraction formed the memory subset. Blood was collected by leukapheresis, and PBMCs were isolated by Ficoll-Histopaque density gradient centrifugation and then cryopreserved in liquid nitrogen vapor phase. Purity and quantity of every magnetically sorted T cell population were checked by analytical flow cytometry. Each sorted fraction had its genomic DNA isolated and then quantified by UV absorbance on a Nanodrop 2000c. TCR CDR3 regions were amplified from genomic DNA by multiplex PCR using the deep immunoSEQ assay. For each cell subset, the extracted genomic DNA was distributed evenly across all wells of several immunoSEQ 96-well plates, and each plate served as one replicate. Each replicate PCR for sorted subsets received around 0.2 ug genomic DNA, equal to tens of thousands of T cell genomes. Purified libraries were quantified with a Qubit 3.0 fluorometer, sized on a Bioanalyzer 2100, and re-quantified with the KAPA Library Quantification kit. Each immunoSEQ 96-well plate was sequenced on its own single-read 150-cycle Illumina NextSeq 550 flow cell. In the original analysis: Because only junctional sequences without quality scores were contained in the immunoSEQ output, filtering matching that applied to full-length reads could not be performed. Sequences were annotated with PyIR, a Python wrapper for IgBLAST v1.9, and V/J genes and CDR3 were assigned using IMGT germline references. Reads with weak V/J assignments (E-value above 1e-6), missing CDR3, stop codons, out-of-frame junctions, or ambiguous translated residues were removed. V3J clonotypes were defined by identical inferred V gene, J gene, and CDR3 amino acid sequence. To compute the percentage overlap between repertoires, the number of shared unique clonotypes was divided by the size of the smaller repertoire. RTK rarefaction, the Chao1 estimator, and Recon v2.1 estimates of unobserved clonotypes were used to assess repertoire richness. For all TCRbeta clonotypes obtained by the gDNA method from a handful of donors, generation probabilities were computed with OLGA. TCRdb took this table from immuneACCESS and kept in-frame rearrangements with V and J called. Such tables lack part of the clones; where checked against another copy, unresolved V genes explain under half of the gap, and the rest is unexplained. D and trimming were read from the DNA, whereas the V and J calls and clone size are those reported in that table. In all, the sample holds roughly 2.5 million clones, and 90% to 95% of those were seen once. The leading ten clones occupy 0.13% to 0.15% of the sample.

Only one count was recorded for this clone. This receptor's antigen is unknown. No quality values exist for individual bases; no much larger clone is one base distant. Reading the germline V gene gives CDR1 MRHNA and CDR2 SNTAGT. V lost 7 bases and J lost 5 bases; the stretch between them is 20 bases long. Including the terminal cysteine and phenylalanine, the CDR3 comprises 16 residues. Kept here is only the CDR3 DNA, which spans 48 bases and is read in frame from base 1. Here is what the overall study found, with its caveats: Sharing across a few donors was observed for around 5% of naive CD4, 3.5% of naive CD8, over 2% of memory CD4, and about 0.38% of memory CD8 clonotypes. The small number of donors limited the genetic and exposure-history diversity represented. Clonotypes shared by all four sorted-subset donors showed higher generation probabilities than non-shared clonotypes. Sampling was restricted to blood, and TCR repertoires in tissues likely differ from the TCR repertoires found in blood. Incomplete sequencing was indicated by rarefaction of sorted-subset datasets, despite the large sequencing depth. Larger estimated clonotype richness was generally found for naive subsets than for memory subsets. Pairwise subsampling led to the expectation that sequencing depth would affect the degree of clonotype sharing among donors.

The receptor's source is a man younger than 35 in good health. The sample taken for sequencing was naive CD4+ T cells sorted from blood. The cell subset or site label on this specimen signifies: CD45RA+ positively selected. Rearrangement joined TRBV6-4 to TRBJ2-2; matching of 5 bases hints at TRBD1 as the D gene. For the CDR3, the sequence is CASMSDAGLRTGELFF. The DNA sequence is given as TGTGCCAGCATGTCGGACGCAGGGCTAAGGACCGGGGAGCTGTTTTTT.